Listed below are T cell receptor beta chains from one sample, sequenced in a study of cytomegalovirus exposure and HLA in healthy donors. Profiled with immunoSEQ multiplex PCR; TCRdb holds only in-frame clones, not every one. The clone table shows around 33,000 clones, with the ten largest holding approximately 4.5%. The source material was PBMCs. These TCRs come from a woman between 40 and 55 years old in good health and CMV-seropositive. Each CDR3 is given with its conserved first and last residue. A D gene is named only where the DNA matches it firmly.

j_call | d_call | v_call | cdr3_nt | cdr3_aa
TRBJ2-2 | TRBD2 | TRBV7-8 | TGTGCCAGCAGCCCCCTGGTTAGCGGGAGAGCCGGGGAGCTGTTTTTT | CASSPLVSGRAGELFF
TRBJ2-3 | TRBD2 | TRBV5-1 | TGCGCCAGCACCCGTGAGGGTGTCGGGAGGGCCGTAGATACGCAGTATTTT | CASTREGVGRAVDTQYF
TRBJ2-3 | . | TRBV27 | TGTGCCAGCAGCCGACAGTATCTAGGCGATACGCAGTATTTT | CASSRQYLGDTQYF
TRBJ2-3 | TRBD1 | TRBV7-2 | TGTGCCAGCAGCTTGGAAGGAGGGACAGGTAGCACAGATACGCAGTATTTT | CASSLEGGTGSTDTQYF
TRBJ2-7 | . | TRBV30 | TGTGCCTGGAGTGGGGCCGACTACGAGCAGTACTTC | CAWSGADYEQYF
TRBJ2-7 | TRBD2 | TRBV9 | TGTGCCAGCAGCGTAGAAGGACTAGCGGGAGTAATCGAGCAGTACTTC | CASSVEGLAGVIEQYF
TRBJ2-7 | TRBD1 | TRBV23-1 | TGCGCCAGCAGCCCTAAGGACAGGGAAGACTACGAGCAGTACTTC | CASSPKDREDYEQYF
TRBJ2-7 | . | TRBV7-2 | TGTGCCAGCAGCTTAGAGTCAGGGTCCCCCTACGAGCAGTACTTC | CASSLESGSPYEQYF
TRBJ2-1 | . | TRBV30 | TGTGCCTGGAGTTTGGCTTACAATGAGCAGTTCTTC | CAWSLAYNEQFF
TRBJ2-7 | . | TRBV2 | TGTGCCAGCAGGCGGACTTGGTCGAGCTCCTACGAGCAGTACTTC | CASRRTWSSSYEQYF
TRBJ2-7 | . | TRBV6-1 | TGTGCCAGCAGTGACCCAATTTTCGTTAGCGATTCCGAGCAGTACTTC | CASSDPIFVSDSEQYF
TRBJ2-4 | TRBD2 | TRBV4-2 | TGTGCCAGCAGCCAAGATCGACTAGCGGGAGTAGACAAAAACATTCAGTACTTC | CASSQDRLAGVDKNIQYF
TRBJ2-1 | TRBD2 | TRBV29-1 | TGCAGCGCAACTAGCGCTGCCTACAATGAGCAGTTCTTC | CSATSAAYNEQFF
TRBJ2-1 | TRBD2 | TRBV30 | TGTGCCTGGAAGGCGGGAGGGTTCGACAATGAGCAGTTCTTC | CAWKAGGFDNEQFF
TRBJ2-5 | TRBD1 | TRBV28 | TGTGCCAGCAGTTTCTGGGGACAGGCCTACTCCAAGGGAGAGACCCAGTACTTC | CASSFWGQAYSKGETQYF
TRBJ2-7 | TRBD2 | TRBV2 | TGTGCCAGCAGTGGGGCTAGCGGGACTGGCGAGCAGTACTTC | CASSGASGTGEQYF
TRBJ1-5 | . | TRBV28 | TGTGCCAGCACTCCGTCCTATAGCAATCAGCCCCAGCATTTT | CASTPSYSNQPQHF